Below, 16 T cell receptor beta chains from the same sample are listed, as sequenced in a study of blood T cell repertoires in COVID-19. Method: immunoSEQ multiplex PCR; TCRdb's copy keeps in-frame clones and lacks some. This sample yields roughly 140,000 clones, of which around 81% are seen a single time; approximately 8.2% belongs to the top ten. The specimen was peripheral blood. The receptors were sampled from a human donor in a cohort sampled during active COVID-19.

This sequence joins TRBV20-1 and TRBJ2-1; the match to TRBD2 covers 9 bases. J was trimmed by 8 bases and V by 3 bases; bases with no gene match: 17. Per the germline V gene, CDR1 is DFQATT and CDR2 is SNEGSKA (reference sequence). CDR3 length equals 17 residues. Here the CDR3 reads CSASGERAGGRLDEQFF. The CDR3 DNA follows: TGCAGTGCTAGTGGGGAAAGGGCGGGAGGGCGGTTGGATGAGCAGTTCTTC.

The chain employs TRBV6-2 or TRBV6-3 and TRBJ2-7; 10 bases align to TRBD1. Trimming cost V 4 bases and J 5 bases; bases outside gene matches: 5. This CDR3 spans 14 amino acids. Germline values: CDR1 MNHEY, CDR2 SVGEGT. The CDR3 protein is CASSSGTGAHEQYF. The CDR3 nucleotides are TGTGCCAGCAGTTCCGGGACAGGGGCCCACGAGCAGTACTTC.

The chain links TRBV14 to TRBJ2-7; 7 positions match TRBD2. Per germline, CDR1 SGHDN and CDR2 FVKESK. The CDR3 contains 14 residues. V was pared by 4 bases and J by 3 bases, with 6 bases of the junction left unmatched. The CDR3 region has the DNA TGTGCCAGCAGCCCCGGGACTACCATCTACGAGCAGTACTTC. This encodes CASSPGTTIYEQYF.

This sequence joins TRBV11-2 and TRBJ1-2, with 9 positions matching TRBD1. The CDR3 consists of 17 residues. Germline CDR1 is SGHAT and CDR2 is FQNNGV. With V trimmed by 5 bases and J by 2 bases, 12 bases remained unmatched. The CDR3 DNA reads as TGTGCCAGCAGCCCCGGGACAGGGAGCGTCTCGAACTATGGCTACACCTTC. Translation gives CASSPGTGSVSNYGYTF. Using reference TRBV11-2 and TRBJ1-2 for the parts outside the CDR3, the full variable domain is EAGVAQSPRYKIIEKRQSVAFWCNPISGHATLYWYQQILGQGPKLLIQFQNNGVVDDSQLPKDRFSAERLKGVDSTLKIQPAKLEDSAVYLCASSPGTGSVSNYGYTFGSGTRLTVV.

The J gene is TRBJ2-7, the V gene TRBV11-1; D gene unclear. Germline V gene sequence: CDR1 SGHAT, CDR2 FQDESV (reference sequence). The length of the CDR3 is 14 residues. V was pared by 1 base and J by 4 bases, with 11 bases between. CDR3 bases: TGTGCCAGCAGCTTAGAGTTAGTATCTTACGAGCAGTACTTC. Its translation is CASSLELVSYEQYF.

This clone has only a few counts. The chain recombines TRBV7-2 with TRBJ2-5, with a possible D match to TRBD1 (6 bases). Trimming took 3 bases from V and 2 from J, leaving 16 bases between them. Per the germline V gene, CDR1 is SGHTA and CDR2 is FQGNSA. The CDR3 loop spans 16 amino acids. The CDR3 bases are TGTGCCAGCAGCTTTTCCTTGACAGGCGTGCAAGAGACCCAGTACTTC. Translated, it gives CASSFSLTGVQETQYF.

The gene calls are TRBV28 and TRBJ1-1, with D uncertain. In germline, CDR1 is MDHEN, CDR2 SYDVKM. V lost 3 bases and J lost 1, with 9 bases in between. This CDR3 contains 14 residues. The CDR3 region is CASSLETRNTEAFF. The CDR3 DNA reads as TGTGCCAGCAGTTTGGAGACGAGGAACACTGAAGCTTTCTTT.

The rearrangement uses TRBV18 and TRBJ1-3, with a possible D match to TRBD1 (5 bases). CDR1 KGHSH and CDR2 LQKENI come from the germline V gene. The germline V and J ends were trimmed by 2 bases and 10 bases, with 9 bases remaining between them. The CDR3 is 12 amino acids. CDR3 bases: TGTGCCAGCTCACCAGGGGCCGCGACCATATATTTT. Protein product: CASSPGAATIYF.

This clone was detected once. The CDR3 sequence: CASSLFRDRVHEQYF. CDR3 nucleotide sequence: TGTGCCAGCAGTTTATTTCGGGACAGGGTGCACGAGCAGTACTTC. The chain joins TRBV28 to TRBJ2-7, with 9 nucleotides matching TRBD1. Germline V gives CDR1 MDHEN, CDR2 SYDVKM. Trimming removed 1 base from V and 5 bases from J; junction bases left unmatched: 6. The CDR3 contains 15 residues.

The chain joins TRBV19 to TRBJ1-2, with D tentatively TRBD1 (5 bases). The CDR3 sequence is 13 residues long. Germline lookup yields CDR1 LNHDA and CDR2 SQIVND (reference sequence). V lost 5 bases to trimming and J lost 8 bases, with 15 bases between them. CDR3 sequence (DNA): TGTGCCAGTAGTGCCTCGGGACTTATCGGCTACACCTTC. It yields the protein CASSASGLIGYTF.

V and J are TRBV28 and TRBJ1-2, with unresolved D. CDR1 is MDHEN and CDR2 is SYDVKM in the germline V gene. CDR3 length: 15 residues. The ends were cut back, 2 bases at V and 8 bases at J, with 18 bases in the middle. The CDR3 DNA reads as TGTGCCAGCAGTTTACTAGGAGAGCAGTATCAGGGCTACACCTTC. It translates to CASSLLGEQYQGYTF.

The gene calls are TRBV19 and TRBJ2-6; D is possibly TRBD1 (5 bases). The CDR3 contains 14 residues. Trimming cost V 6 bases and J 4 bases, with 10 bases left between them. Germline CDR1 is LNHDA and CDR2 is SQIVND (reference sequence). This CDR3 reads CASSQGTGANVLTF. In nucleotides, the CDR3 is TGTGCCAGTAGCCAGGGAACGGGGGCCAACGTCCTGACTTTC.

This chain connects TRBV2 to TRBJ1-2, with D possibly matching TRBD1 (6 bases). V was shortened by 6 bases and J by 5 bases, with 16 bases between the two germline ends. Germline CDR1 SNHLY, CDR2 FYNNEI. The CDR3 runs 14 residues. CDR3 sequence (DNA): TGTGCCAGCAGAACGGGGACAACGTATTATGGCTACACCTTC. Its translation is CASRTGTTYYGYTF. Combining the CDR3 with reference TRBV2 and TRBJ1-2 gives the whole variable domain EPEVTQTPSHQVTQMGQEVILRCVPISNHLYFYWYRQILGQKVEFLVSFYNNEISEKSEIFDDQFSVERPDGSNFTLKIRSTKLEDSAMYFCASRTGTTYYGYTFGSGTRLTVV.

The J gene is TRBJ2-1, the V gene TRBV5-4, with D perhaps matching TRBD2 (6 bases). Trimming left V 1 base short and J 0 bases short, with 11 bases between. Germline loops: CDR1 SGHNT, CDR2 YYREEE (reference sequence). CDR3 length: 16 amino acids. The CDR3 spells CASSLSGSSSYNEQFF. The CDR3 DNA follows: TGTGCCAGCAGCTTGTCCGGGAGCAGCTCCTACAATGAGCAGTTCTTC. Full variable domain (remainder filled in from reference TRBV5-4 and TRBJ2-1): ETGVTQSPTHLIKTRGQQVTLRCSSQSGHNTVSWYQQALGQGPQFIFQYYREEENGRGNFPPRFSGLQFPNYSSELNVNALELDDSALYLCASSLSGSSSYNEQFFGPGTRLTVL.

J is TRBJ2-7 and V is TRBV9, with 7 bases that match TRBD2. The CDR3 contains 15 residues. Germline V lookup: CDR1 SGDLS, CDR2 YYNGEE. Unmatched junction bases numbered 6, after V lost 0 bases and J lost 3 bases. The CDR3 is CASSVGVAGNYEQYF. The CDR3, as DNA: TGTGCCAGCAGCGTAGGGGTAGCGGGCAACTACGAGCAGTACTTC.

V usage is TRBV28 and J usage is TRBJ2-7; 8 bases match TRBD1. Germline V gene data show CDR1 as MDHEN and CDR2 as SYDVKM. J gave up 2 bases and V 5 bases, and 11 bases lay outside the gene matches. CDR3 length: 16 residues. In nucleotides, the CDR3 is TGTGCCAGCAGTACCCTGGACAGGGCGGGTCCCTACGAGCAGTACTTC. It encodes CASSTLDRAGPYEQYF.